Reported below is one T cell receptor (beta chain). The antigen remains unidentified. The data stem from a study of response to subunit inactivated influenza vaccine. Study results and limitations: The authors offered the suggestion that each seasonal influenza vaccination recruits few new T cells.

TCRdb processed the RT-PCR reads anew with MiXCR; each CDR3 protein has one entry. The sample has about 650,000 distinct CDR3 sequences; around 16% are singletons. The CDR3 runs to 16 residues. V shed 3 bases, J shed 1 base, and the junction held 7 bases outside the gene matches. The germline V gene encodes CDR1 DFQATT and CDR2 SNEGSKA (reference sequence). The rearrangement joins TRBV20-1 to TRBJ2-5, with 11 bases identical to TRBD1. The receptor was isolated from a man aged 45-65 years who received an inactivated influenza vaccine. The sample was PBMCs from blood, taken 12 days after vaccination. For the CDR3, the DNA is TGCAGTGCTAGTGGGGACAGGGGGAGCGGCCAAGAGACCCAGTACTTC. It codes for CSASGDRGSGQETQYF.